Listed below are T cell receptor beta chains from one sample, sequenced in a study of cytomegalovirus exposure and HLA in healthy donors. Repertoires were generated with immunoSEQ multiplex PCR, while TCRdb's copy carries only in-frame clones and drops some. The data hold approximately 150,000 clones, with 75% to 80% observed a single time. The material sequenced was PBMCs. The source is a female donor in good health and CMV-seronegative. CDR3s include the opening cysteine and the closing phenylalanine or tryptophan. The D gene is left open where the match is weak. A row's size may be missing; if present it is once, few, many or a size class.

TRBJ1-2 | - | - | TRBV27 | TGTGCCAGCAGTTTCCACTACTCAACTACCCACTATGGCTACACCTTC | CASSFHYSTTHYGYTF
TRBJ1-5 | - | - | TRBV6-5 | TGTGCCAGCAGTTACGGGGGCGCAGGGAATCAGCCCCAGCATTTT | CASSYGGAGNQPQHF
TRBJ1-3 | - | - | TRBV12-5 | TGTGCTAGTGGTTTGGTACGTTCTCTCGGCTCTGAGACAGAGAGCTCTGGAAACACCATATATTTT | CASGLVRSLGSETESSGNTIYF
TRBJ1-2 | - | - | TRBV9 | TGTGCCAGCAGCGACTTAACAGGGTACTATGGCTACACCTTC | CASSDLTGYYGYTF
TRBJ1-2 | TRBD1 | - | TRBV7-9 | TGTGCCAGCAGCGGCCGGGACAGGGGGTACTATGGCTACACCTTC | CASSGRDRGYYGYTF
TRBJ2-1 | TRBD2 | - | TRBV27 | TGTGCCAGCGCTTACGGACTAGCGGGGTACAATGAGCAGTTCTTC | CASAYGLAGYNEQFF
TRBJ2-3 | TRBD2 | - | TRBV2 | TGTGCCAGCAGTTTCGGGACTAGCGGTACGCAGTATTTT | CASSFGTSGTQYF
TRBJ1-1 | TRBD1 | few | TRBV7-9 | TGTGCCAGCAGCGCGGGACAGTATAACACTGAAGCTTTCTTT | CASSAGQYNTEAFF
TRBJ2-3 | TRBD1 | - | TRBV7-3 | TGTGCCAGCAGCAACAGGGGGCTGGGCACAGATACGCAGTATTTT | CASSNRGLGTDTQYF
TRBJ1-1 | TRBD1 | few | TRBV6-1 | TGTGCCAGCAGGGTGGACAGGGTGAACACTGAAGCTTTCTTT | CASRVDRVNTEAFF
TRBJ2-4 | - | - | TRBV28 | TGTGCCAGCAGTCCCTCAGGGAGGTTGTCCGAAAACATTCAGTACTTC | CASSPSGRLSENIQYF
TRBJ2-7 | TRBD2 | - | TRBV6-5 | TGTGCCAGCAGTTACTCGGGACTAGCGGACACCTACGAGCAGTACTTC | CASSYSGLADTYEQYF
TRBJ1-5 | - | few | TRBV4-2 | TGTGCCAGCAGGCAGGACAGATCTTATAGCAATCAGCCCCAGCATTTT | CASRQDRSYSNQPQHF
TRBJ1-5 | - | few | TRBV6-5 | TGTGCCAGCAGTTCCGGGGGGCCCCAGCATTTT | CASSSGGPQHF
TRBJ1-2 | - | - | TRBV28 | TGTGCCAGCACCCCTTTGAGTAACTATGGCTACACCTTC | CASTPLSNYGYTF
TRBJ2-5 | - | - | TRBV7-3 | TGTGCCAGCAGCTCAGGGGCGTCGAGCTATGAGACCCAGTACTTC | CASSSGASSYETQYF
TRBJ2-1 | TRBD1 | few | TRBV2 | TGTGCCAGCAGTTTCTCCGGGACAGGGTCGGATGAGCAGTTCTTC | CASSFSGTGSDEQFF
TRBJ2-1 | - | - | TRBV10-3 | TGTGCCATCAGCGAGGGGTTGGGGGGCGGGGGTACCAATGAGCAGTTCTTC | CAISEGLGGGGTNEQFF
TRBJ2-1 | - | - | TRBV2 | TGTGCCAGCAGTCTGTTTTTAGGGGGGGGCCTTCGCTACAATGAGCAGTTCTTC | CASSLFLGGGLRYNEQFF
TRBJ1-5 | - | - | TRBV28 | TGTGCCGCCCTCGCCAGGACCCCCGGGGATCAGCCCCAGCATTTT | CAALARTPGDQPQHF
TRBJ1-1 | TRBD1 | - | TRBV6-1 | TGTGCCAGCAGTATCCAGGACAGGGCGGGCACTGAAGCTTTCTTT | CASSIQDRAGTEAFF
TRBJ1-5 | TRBD1 | - | TRBV6-6 | TGTGCCAGCAGCCAAGGGGACAGGGGCGATCAGCCCCAGCATTTT | CASSQGDRGDQPQHF
TRBJ1-3 | - | - | TRBV30 | TGTGCCTGGAGCTCCAGGGCCCGCTCTGGAAACACCATATATTTT | CAWSSRARSGNTIYF
TRBJ2-7 | TRBD2 | - | TRBV6-6 | TGTGCCAGCAGTTACAAGACTAGCGGGGGAAACGAGCAGTACTTC | CASSYKTSGGNEQYF
TRBJ1-1 | - | - | TRBV2 | TGTGCCAGCAGGAGTTCGGGACAACCGAACACTGAAGCTTTCTTT | CASRSSGQPNTEAFF
TRBJ2-1 | TRBD1 | - | TRBV6-5 | TGTGCCAGCAGCTCCATCCGGGACAGGGGCCATGAGCAGTTCTTC | CASSSIRDRGHEQFF
TRBJ2-7 | - | - | TRBV14 | TGTGCCAGCAGCCCCCGCGGGGACTACGAGCAGTACTTC | CASSPRGDYEQYF
TRBJ2-7 | TRBD1 | - | TRBV27 | TGTGCCAGCAGTGCCCGGACAGGCTCCTACGAGCAGTACTTC | CASSARTGSYEQYF
TRBJ2-2 | - | - | TRBV5-1 | TGCGCCAGCAGCTTCGCCTCGGGGGTATCTGGGGAGCTGTTTTTT | CASSFASGVSGELFF